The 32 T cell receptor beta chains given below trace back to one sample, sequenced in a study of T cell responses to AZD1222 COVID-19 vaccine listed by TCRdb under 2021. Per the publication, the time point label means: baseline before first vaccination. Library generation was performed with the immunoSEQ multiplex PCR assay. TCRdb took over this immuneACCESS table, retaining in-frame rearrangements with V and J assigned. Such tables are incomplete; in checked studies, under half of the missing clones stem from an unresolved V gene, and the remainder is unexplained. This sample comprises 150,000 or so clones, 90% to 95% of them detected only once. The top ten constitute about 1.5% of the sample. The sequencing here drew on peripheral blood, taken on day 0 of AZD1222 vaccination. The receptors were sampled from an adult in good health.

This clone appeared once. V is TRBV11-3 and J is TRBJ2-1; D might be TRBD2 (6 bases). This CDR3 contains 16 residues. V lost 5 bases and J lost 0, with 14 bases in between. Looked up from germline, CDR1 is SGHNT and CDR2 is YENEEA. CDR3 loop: CASSTREESSYNEQFF. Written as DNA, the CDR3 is TGTGCCAGCAGCACTAGGGAGGAGAGCTCCTACAATGAGCAGTTCTTC.

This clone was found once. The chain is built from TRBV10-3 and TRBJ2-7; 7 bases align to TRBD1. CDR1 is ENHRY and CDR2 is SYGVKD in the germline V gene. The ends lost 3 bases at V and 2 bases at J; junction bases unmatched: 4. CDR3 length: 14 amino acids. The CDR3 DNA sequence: TGTGCCATCAGTGACCCTGACAGGGCCTACGAGCAGTACTTC. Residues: CAISDPDRAYEQYF.

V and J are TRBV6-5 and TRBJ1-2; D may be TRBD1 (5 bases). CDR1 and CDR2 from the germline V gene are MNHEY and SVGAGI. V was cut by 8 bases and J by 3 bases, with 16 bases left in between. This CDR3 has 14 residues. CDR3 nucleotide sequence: TGTGCCAGCTCAGATGTGGGACTCGACTATGGCTACACCTTC. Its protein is CASSDVGLDYGYTF.

The CDR3 sequence: CASSLGLAGVGEQYF. The DNA for the CDR3 is TGTGCCAGCAGCTTGGGGCTAGCGGGGGTCGGAGAGCAGTACTTC. The chain joins TRBV7-8 to TRBJ2-7; 10 nucleotides align to TRBD2. The CDR3 has 15 residues. The junction had 9 bases not matched to a gene; V was cut back by 3 bases and J by 7 bases. Per germline, CDR1 SGHVS and CDR2 FQNEAQ.

The CDR3 is CASSQNGDIQYF. CDR3 bases: TGTGCCAGCTCACAAAATGGAGACATTCAGTACTTC. The chain links TRBV18 to TRBJ2-4; D gene ambiguous. Germline values: CDR1 KGHSH, CDR2 LQKENI. V dropped 4 bases and J dropped 8 bases, with 9 bases sitting between them. CDR3 length: 12 residues.

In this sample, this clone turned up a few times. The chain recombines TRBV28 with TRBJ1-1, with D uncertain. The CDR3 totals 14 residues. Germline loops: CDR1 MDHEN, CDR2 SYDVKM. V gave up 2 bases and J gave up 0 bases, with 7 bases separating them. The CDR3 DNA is TGTGCCAGCAGTTTAAGTCAGTTGAACACTGAAGCTTTCTTT. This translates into CASSLSQLNTEAFF.

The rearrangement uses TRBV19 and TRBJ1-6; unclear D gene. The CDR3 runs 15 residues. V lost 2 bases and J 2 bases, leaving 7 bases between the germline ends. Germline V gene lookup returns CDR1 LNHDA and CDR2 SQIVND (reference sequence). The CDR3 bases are TGTGCCAGTAGTATATCGAGCACCTATAATTCACCCCTCCACTTT. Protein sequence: CASSISSTYNSPLHF.

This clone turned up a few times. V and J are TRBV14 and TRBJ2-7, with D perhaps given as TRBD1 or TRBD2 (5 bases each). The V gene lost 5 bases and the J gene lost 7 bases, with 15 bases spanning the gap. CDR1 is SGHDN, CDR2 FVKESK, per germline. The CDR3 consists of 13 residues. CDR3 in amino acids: CASSTGRRWEQYF. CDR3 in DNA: TGTGCCAGCAGCACGGGACGGCGTTGGGAGCAGTACTTC.

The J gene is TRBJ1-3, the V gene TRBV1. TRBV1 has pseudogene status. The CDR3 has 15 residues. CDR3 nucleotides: TGCACCAGCAGCATCAGCAACCCGGGAGGAAACACCATATATTTT. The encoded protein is CTSSISNPGGNTIYF.

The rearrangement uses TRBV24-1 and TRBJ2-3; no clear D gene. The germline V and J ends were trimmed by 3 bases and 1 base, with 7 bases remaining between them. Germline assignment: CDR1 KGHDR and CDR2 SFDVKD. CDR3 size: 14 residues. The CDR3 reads CATSDPSGTDTQYF. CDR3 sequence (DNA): TGTGCCACCAGTGATCCCTCCGGCACAGATACGCAGTATTTT.

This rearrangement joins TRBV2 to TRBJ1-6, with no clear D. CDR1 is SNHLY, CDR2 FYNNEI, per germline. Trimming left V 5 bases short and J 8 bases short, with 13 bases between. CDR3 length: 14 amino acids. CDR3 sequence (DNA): TGTGCCAGCAGTCAATTACTAAGGGATTCACCCCTCCACTTT. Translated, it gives CASSQLLRDSPLHF. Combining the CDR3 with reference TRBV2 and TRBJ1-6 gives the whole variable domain EPEVTQTPSHQVTQMGQEVILRCVPISNHLYFYWYRQILGQKVEFLVSFYNNEISEKSEIFDDQFSVERPDGSNFTLKIRSTKLEDSAMYFCASSQLLRDSPLHFGNGTRLTVT.

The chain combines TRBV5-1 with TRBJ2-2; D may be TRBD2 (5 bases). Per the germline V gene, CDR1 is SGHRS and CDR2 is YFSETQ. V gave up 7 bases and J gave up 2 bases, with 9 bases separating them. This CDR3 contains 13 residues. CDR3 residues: CASSAANTGELFF. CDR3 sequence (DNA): TGCGCCAGCTCAGCGGCAAACACCGGGGAGCTGTTTTTT.

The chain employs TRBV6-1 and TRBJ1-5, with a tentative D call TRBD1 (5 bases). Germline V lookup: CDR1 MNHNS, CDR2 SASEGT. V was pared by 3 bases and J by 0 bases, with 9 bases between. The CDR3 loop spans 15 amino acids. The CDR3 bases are TGTGCCAGCAGTGATGGGACCTTTAGCAATCAGCCCCAGCATTTT. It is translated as CASSDGTFSNQPQHF.

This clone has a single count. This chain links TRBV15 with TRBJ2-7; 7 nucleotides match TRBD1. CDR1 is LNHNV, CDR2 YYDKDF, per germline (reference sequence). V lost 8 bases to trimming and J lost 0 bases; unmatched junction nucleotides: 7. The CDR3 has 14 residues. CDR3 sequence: CATGTEGLSYEQYF. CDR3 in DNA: TGTGCCACCGGGACAGAGGGCCTCTCCTACGAGCAGTACTTC.

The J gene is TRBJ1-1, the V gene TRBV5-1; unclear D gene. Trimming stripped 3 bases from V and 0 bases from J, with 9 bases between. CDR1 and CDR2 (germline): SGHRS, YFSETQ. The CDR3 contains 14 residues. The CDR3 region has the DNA TGCGCCAGCAGCTCGGAGAGCTTGAACACTGAAGCTTTCTTT. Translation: CASSSESLNTEAFF.

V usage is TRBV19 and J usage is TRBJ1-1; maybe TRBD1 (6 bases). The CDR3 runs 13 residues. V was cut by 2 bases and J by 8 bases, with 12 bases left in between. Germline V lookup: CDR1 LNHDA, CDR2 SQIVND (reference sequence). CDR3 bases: TGTGCCAGTAGTATAAAGGGGGGTTTAGAAGCTTTCTTT. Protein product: CASSIKGGLEAFF. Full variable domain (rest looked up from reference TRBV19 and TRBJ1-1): DGGITQSPKYLFRKEGQNVTLSCEQNLNHDAMYWYRQDPGQGLRLIYYSQIVNDFQKGDIAEGYSVSREKKESFPLTVTSAQKNPTAFYLCASSIKGGLEAFFGQGTRLTVV.

CDR3 protein: CASSLSSGSSYNEQFF. The CDR3 nucleotides are TGTGCCAGCAGCTTGAGTAGCGGGAGTTCCTACAATGAGCAGTTCTTC. The chain uses TRBV5-5 and TRBJ2-1, with 9 bases fitting TRBD2. The V gene's germline CDR1 is SGHKS and CDR2 YYEKEE (reference sequence). V trimming: 1 base; J trimming: 1 base; junction bases outside the gene matches: 3. The CDR3 is 16 residues long.

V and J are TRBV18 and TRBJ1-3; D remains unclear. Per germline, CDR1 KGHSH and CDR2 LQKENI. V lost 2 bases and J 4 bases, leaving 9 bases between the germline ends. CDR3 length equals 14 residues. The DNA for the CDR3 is TGTGCCAGCTCACCATGGAGTGTGGGAAACACCATATATTTT. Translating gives CASSPWSVGNTIYF.

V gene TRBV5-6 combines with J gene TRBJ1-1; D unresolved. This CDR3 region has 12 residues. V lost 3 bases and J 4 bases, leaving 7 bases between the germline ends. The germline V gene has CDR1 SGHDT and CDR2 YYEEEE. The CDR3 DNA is TGTGCCAGCAGCTCACATGTCACTGAAGCTTTCTTT. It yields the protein CASSSHVTEAFF.

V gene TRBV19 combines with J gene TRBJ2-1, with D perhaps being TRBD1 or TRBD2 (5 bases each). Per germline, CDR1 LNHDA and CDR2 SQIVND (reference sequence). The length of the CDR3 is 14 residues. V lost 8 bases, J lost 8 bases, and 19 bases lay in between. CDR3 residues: CASRDGYNAYEQFF. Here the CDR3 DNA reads TGTGCCAGTCGGGACGGCTACAACGCCTATGAGCAGTTCTTC.

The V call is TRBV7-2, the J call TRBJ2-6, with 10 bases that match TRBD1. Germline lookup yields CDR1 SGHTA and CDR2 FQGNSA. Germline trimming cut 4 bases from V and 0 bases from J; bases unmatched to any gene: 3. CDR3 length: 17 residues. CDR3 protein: CASSSGQGFSGANVLTF. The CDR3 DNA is TGTGCCAGCAGCTCGGGACAGGGGTTCTCTGGGGCCAACGTCCTGACTTTC.

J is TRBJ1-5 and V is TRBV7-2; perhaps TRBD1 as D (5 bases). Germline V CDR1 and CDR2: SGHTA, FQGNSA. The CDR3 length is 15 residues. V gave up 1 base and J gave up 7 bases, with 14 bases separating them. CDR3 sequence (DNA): TGTGCCAGCAGCTTAGTGGCCCAGGGAGAGCAGCCCCAGCATTTT. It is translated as CASSLVAQGEQPQHF.

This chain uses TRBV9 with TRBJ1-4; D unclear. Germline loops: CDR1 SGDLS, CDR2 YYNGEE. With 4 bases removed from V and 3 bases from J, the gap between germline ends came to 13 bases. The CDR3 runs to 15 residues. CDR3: CASSLSGGPNEKLFF. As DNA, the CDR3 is TGTGCCAGCAGCCTTTCGGGCGGCCCTAATGAAAAACTGTTTTTT. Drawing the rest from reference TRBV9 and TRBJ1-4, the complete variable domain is DSGVTQTPKHLITATGQRVTLRCSPRSGDLSVYWYQQSLDQGLQFLIQYYNGEERAKGNILERFSAQQFPDLHSELNLSSLELGDSALYFCASSLSGGPNEKLFFGSGTQLSVL.

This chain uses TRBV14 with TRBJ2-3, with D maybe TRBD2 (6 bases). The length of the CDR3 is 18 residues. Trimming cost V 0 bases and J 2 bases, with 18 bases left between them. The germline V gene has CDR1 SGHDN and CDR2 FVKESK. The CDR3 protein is CASSQDRASVYSTDTQYF. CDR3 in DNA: TGTGCCAGCAGCCAAGATCGAGCTAGCGTGTACTCCACAGATACGCAGTATTTT.

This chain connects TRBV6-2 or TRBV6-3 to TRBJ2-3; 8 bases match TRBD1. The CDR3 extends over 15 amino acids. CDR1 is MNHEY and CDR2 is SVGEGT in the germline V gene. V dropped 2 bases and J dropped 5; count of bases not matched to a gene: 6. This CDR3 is CASSYPRQGIDTQYF. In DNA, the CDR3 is TGTGCCAGCAGTTACCCGAGACAGGGGATAGATACGCAGTATTTT.

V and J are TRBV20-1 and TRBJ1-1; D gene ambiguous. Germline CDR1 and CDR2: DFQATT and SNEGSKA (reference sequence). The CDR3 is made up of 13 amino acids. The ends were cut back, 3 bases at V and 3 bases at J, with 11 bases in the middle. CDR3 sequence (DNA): TGCAGTGCTAGTCTGGAGATCGACACTGAAGCTTTCTTT. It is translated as CSASLEIDTEAFF.

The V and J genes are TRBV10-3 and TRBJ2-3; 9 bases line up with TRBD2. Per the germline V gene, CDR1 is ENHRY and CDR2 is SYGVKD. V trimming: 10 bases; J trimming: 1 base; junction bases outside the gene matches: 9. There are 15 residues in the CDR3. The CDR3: CATGPSGDGTDTQYF. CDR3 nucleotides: TGTGCCACAGGACCTAGCGGGGACGGCACAGATACGCAGTATTTT.

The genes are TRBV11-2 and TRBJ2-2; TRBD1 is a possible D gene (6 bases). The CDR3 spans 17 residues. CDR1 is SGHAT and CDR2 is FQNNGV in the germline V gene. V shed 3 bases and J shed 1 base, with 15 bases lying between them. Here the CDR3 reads CASSLNFGTLNTGELFF. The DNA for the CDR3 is TGTGCCAGCAGCTTGAACTTTGGGACACTGAACACCGGGGAGCTGTTTTTT. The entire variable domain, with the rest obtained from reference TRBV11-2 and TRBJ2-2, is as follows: EAGVAQSPRYKIIEKRQSVAFWCNPISGHATLYWYQQILGQGPKLLIQFQNNGVVDDSQLPKDRFSAERLKGVDSTLKIQPAKLEDSAVYLCASSLNFGTLNTGELFFGEGSRLTVL.

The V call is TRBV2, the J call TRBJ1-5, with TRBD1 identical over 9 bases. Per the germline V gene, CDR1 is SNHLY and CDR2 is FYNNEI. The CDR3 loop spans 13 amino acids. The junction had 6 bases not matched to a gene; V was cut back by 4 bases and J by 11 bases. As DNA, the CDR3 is TGTGCCAGCAGTGGGACAGGGGAATTATCCCAGCATTTT. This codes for CASSGTGELSQHF.

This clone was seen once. The CDR3 DNA is TGTGCCAGCAGTCCGACAATCAGCTCCTATAATTCACCCCTCCACTTT. Encoded protein: CASSPTISSYNSPLHF. This chain joins TRBV28 and TRBJ1-6; D is unclear. CDR1 is MDHEN, CDR2 SYDVKM, per germline. The CDR3 sequence is 16 residues long. Trimming took off 5 bases at V and 0 bases at J, with 11 bases between the two ends.

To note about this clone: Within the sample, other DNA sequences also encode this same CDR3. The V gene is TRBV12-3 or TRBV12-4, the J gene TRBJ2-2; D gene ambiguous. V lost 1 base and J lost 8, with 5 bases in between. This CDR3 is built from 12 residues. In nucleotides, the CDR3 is TGTGCCAGCAGTTTAGGTGCAGGGGAGCTGTTTTTT. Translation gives CASSLGAGELFF.

The CDR3 coding sequence is TGTGCCAGTAGTACAACAGTACTCTCTGGAAACACCATATATTTT. Amino acids: CASSTTVLSGNTIYF. J is TRBJ1-3 and V is TRBV19; D not resolved. The ends were cut back, 4 bases at V and 0 bases at J, with 10 bases in the middle. The CDR3 covers 15 residues. The germline V gene has CDR1 LNHDA and CDR2 SQIVND (reference sequence).